This T cell receptor (beta chain) stems from a study of OX40 agonist ivuxolimab in advanced cancers. At the level of the study: The patients' treatment was ivuxolimab, an agonistic anti-OX40 (CD134) antibody.

Clones were read by immunoSEQ multiplex PCR, and TCRdb kept only the in-frame ones, dropping some. The sample includes tens of thousands of clones, about 91% of them seen just once. The V end was cut by 0 bases, the J end by 9 bases, with 14 bases between. In germline, CDR1 is KGHSH, CDR2 LQKENI. The CDR3 totals 15 residues. The sample in question was CD4+ or CD8+ T cells sorted from blood, obtained in a trial of the OX40 agonist ivuxolimab. The receptor was isolated from an adult with an advanced solid tumor such as melanoma, head and neck, liver or kidney cancer. This sequence joins TRBV18 and TRBJ2-2; unclear D gene. CDR3 DNA: TGTGCCAGCTCACCACCGGTTGTCTATTCTCGGGAGCTGTTTTTT. This encodes CASSPPVVYSRELFF.